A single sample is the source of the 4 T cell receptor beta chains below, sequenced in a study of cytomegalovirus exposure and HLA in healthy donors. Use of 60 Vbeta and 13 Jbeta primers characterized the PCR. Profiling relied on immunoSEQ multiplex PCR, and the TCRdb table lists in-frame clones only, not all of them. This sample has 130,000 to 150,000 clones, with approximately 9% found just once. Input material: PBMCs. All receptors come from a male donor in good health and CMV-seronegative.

Here the CDR3 reads CASSPNRGLETQYF. CDR3 nucleotide sequence: TGTGCCAGCAGTCCAAATAGGGGGCTGGAGACCCAGTACTTC. The genes are TRBV28 and TRBJ2-5, with 7 bases that match TRBD1. The CDR3 totals 14 residues. The trim removed 5 bases at V and 5 bases at J, leaving 8 bases unmatched. Germline V gene lookup returns CDR1 MDHEN and CDR2 SYDVKM.

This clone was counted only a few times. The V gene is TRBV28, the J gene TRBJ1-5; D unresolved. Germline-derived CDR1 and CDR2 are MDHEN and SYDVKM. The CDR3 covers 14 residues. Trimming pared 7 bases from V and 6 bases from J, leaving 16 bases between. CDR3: CASTLLGERQPQHF. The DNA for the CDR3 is TGTGCCAGCACACTTCTCGGGGAGCGTCAGCCCCAGCATTTT.

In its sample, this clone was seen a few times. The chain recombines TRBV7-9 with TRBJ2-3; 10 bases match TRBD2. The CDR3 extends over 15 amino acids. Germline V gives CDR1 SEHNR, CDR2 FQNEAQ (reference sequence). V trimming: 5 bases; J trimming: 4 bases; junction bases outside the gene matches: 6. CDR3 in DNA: TGTGCCAGCAGCCTCAAGCGGGGGGGCGCAGATACGCAGTATTTT. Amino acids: CASSLKRGGADTQYF. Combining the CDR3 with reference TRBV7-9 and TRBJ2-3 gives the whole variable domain DTGVSQNPRHKITKRGQNVTFRCDPISEHNRLYWYRQTLGQGPEFLTYFQNEAQLEKSRLLSDRFSAERPKGSFSTLEIQRTEQGDSAMYLCASSLKRGGADTQYFGPGTRLTVL.

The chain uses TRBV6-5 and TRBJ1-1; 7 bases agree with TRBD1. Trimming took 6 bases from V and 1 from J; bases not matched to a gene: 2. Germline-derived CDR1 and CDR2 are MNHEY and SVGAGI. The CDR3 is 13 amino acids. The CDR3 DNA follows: TGTGCCAGCAGGAGACAGGGGAACACTGAAGCTTTCTTT. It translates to CASRRQGNTEAFF.